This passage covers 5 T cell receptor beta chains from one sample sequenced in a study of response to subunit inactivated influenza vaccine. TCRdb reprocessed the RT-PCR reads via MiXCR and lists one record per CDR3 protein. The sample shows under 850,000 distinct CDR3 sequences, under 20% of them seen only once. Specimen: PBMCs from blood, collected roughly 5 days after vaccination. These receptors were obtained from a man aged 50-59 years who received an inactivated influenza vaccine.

CDR3 sequence (DNA): TGTGCCAGCAGAACCACGGGACAGATCTATGGCTACACCTTC. This codes for CASRTTGQIYGYTF. The chain joins TRBV6-1 to TRBJ1-2; 7 bases align to TRBD1. Losses at the gene ends were 6 bases for V and 4 bases for J; bases not matched to a gene: 8. This CDR3 is built from 14 residues. Germline V gene data show CDR1 as MNHNS and CDR2 as SASEGT.

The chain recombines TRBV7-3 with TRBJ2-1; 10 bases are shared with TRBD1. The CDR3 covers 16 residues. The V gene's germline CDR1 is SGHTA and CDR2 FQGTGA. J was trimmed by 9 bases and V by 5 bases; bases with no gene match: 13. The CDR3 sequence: CASSLTGGASPTEQFF. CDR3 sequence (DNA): TGTGCCAGCAGCCTGACAGGGGGCGCTAGTCCTACTGAGCAGTTCTTC. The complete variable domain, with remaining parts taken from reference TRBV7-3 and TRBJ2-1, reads GAGVSQTPSNKVTEKGKYVELRCDPISGHTALYWYRQSLGQGPEFLIYFQGTGAADDSGLPNDRFFAVRPEGSVSTLKIQRTERGDSAVYLCASSLTGGASPTEQFFGPGTRLTVL.

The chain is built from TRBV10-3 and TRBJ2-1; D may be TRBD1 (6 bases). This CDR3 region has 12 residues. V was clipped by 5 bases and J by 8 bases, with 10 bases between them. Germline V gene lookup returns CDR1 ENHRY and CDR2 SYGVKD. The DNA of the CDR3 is TGTGCCATCAGTTTACAGGGCGATGAGCAGTTCTTC. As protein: CAISLQGDEQFF.

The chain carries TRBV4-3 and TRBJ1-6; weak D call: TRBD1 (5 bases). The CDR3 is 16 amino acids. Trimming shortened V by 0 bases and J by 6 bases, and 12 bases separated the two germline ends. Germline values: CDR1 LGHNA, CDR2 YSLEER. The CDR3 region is CASSQDPAGRNSPLHF. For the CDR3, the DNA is TGCGCCAGCAGCCAAGATCCGGCAGGGCGTAATTCACCCCTCCACTTT.

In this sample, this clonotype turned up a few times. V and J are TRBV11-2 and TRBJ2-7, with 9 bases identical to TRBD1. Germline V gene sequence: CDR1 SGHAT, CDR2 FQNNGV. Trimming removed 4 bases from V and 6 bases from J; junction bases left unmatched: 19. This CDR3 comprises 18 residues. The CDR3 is CASSSTGTGTFWESEQYF. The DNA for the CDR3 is TGTGCCAGCAGCTCCACCGGGACAGGGACCTTTTGGGAGAGCGAGCAGTACTTC.